This T cell receptor beta chain was obtained from a study of blood T cells in healthy people across ages. This CDR3 is 12 amino acids long. Germline CDR1 SGHVS, CDR2 FNYEAQ. V gave up 10 bases and J gave up 6 bases; unmatched junction bases: 4. As regards this clonotype: Its target is unknown.

Study-level points and caveats: TCR beta diversity per million T cells fell roughly linearly with age.

For the second PCR, which ran for about 7 to 11 cycles, a sample-barcoded 5' primer and a J-beta primer mix were used. Each cDNA molecule carried a tag from a template-switch adaptor that contained 12 random nucleotides. A single record per CDR3 protein comes from TCRdb applying MiXCR to the 5' RACE reads. The sample has a few hundred thousand distinct CDR3 sequences, about 26% seen once. The same specimen was also included in a second study, on T cells of mothers and their children. Turning to that study: Reads recorded for TCR beta CDR3 numbered over 9 million per mother and approximately 2.9 million per child. Normalized overlap was always slightly, never significantly, higher in related than unrelated mother-child pairs.

The rearrangement uses TRBV7-6 and TRBJ2-2; TRBD2 matches at 8 bases. Sequenced: blood. The clonotype originates from a boy younger than 10 in good health. The CDR3 DNA reads as TGTGCCACCGGGCGGGGGGCCGGGGAGCTGTTTTTT. Its translation: CATGRGAGELFF. Based on the CDR3 plus reference TRBV7-6 and TRBJ2-2, the full variable domain is GAGVSQSPRYKVTKRGQDVALRCDPISGHVSLYWYRQALGQGPEFLTYFNYEAQQDKSGLPNDRFSAERPEGSISTLTIQRTEQRDSAMYRCATGRGAGELFFGEGSRLTVL.